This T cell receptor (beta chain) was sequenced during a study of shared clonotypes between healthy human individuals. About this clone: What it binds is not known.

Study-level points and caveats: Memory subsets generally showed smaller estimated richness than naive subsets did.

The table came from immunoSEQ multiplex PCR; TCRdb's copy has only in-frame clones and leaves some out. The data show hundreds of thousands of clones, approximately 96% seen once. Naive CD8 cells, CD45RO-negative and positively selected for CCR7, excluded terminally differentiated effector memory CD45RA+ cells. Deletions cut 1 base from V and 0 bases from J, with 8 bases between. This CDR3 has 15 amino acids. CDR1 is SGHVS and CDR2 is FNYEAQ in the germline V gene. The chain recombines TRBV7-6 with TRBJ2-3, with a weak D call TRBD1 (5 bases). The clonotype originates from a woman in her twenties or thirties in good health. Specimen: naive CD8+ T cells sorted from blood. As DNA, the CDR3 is TGTGCCAGCAGCTTAGTGCAGGGCAGCACAGATACGCAGTATTTT. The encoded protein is CASSLVQGSTDTQYF.